This TCR beta chain was recovered during a study of T cells after yellow fever vaccination. Study-wide background: Low-cell-number fractions underwent preparation using SMART-Seq v4 Ultra Low Input. Findings of the study overall: FACS-sorted repertoires could contain abundant clonotypes contaminating from the bulk population. Subsequent booster samples again held most clones from primary vaccination (more than 95% CD4, nearly 90% CD8).

This clonotype was picked up many times. The antigen is undetermined. Via MiXCR, TCRdb re-called the 5' RACE reads, giving one row per CDR3 protein. The sample records 110,000 to 150,000 distinct CDR3 sequences, just over 6.5% being singletons. Germline-derived CDR1 and CDR2 are SGHTA and FQGNSA. Unmatched junction bases numbered 13, after V lost 2 bases and J lost 7 bases. This CDR3 comprises 18 residues. The clonotype was recovered from a man aged 25 to 40 who received the YFV17D yellow fever vaccine. The chain carries TRBV7-2 and TRBJ2-1; the match to TRBD2 covers 11 bases. Sample: CD4+ T cells sorted from PBMCs, taken 10 days after the yellow fever booster vaccination. CDR3 loop: CASSLKVGSGRAGNEQFF. The CDR3 DNA follows: TGTGCCAGCAGCTTAAAAGTGGGTAGCGGGAGGGCCGGAAATGAGCAGTTCTTC.